The clone carrying this T cell receptor (beta chain) was seen many times. Its antigen is not identified. This sample is drawn from a study of Graves' ophthalmopathy and Graves' hyperthyroidism. For the study at large: Peripheral blood (taken before any treatment) was collected at initial diagnosis. Study outcomes and limitations: Most expanded clonotypes from thyroid (those above 0.001 frequency) were also found in blood. Sensitivity reached approximately 71% and specificity around 76% when the model predicted ophthalmopathy progression.

This CDR3 region has 14 residues. Germline V lookup: CDR1 SNHLY, CDR2 FYNNEI. Unmatched junction bases numbered 3, after V lost 6 bases and J lost 3 bases. The starting material, approximately 9.7 ml of fresh peripheral blood, provided the PBMCs. Transcripts of RNA were the source for amplifying TCR beta CDR3 regions. Amplification began with first-round RT-PCR using HTBI primers, then second-round multiplex PCR was performed. TCRdb reprocessed the multiplex PCR reads with MiXCR, giving one entry per CDR3 protein. The repertoire has around 670,000 distinct CDR3 sequences, approximately 40% of them found once; the top ten carry roughly 45%.

The TCR sequence derives from an adult man with Graves' ophthalmopathy. The chain uses TRBV2 and TRBJ1-4; TRBD1 matches 8 bases. Specimen: peripheral blood. The CDR3 region has the DNA TGTGCCAGCAGGGACAGGGCATCTAATGAAAAACTGTTTTTT. Protein product: CASRDRASNEKLFF. Using reference TRBV2 and TRBJ1-4 for the parts outside the CDR3, the full variable domain is EPEVTQTPSHQVTQMGQEVILRCVPISNHLYFYWYRQILGQKVEFLVSFYNNEISEKSEIFDDQFSVERPDGSNFTLKIRSTKLEDSAMYFCASRDRASNEKLFFGSGTQLSVL.